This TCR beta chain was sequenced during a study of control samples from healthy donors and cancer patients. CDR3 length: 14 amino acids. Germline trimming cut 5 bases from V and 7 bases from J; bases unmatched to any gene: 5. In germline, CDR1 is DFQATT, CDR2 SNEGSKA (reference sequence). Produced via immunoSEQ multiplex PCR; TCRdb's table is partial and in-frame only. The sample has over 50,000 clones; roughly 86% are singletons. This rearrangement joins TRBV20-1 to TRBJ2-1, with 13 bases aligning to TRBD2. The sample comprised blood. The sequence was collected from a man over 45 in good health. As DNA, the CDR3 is TGCAGTGCTCGTGGACTAGCGGGAGTAAATGAGCAGTTCTTC. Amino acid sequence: CSARGLAGVNEQFF.